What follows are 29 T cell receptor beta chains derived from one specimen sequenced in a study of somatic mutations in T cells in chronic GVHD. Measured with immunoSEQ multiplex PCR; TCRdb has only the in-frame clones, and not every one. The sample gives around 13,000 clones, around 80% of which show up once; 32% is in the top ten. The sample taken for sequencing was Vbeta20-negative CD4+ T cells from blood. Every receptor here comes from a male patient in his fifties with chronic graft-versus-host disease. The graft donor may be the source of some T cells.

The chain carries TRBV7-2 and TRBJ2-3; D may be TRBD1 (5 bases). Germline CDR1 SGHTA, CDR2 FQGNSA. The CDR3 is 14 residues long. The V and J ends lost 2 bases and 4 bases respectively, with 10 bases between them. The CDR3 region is CASSLRQGPDTQYF. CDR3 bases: TGTGCCAGCAGCTTAAGGCAGGGCCCAGATACGCAGTATTTT.

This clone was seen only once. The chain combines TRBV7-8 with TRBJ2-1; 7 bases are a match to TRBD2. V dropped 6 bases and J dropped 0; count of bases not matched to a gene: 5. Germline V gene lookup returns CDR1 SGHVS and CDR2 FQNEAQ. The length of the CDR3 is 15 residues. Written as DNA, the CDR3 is TGTGCCAGCAGACCCCTAGCGGTCTCCTACAATGAGCAGTTCTTC. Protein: CASRPLAVSYNEQFF. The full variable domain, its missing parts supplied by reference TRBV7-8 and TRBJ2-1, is GAGVSQSPRYKVAKRGQDVALRCDPISGHVSLFWYQQALGQGPEFLTYFQNEAQLDKSGLPSDRFFAERPEGSVSTLKIQRTQQEDSAVYLCASRPLAVSYNEQFFGPGTRLTVL.

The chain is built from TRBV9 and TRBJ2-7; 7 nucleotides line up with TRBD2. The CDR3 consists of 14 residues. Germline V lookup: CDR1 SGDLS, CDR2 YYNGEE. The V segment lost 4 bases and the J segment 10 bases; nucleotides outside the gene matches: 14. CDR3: CASSPSAGVLGQYF. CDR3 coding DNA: TGTGCCAGCAGCCCATCGGCGGGGGTCCTAGGACAGTACTTC.

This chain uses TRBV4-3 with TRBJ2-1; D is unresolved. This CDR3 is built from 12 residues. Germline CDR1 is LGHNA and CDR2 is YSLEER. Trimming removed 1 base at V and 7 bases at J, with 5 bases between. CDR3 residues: CASSQGVNEQFF. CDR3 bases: TGCGCCAGCAGCCAAGGTGTAAATGAGCAGTTCTTC.

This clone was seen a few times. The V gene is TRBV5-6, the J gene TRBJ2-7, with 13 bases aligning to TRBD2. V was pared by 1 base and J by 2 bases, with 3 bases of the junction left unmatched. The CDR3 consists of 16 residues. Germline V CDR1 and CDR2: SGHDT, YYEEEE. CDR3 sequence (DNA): TGTGCCAGCAGCTTGCGCGGGACTAGCGGGACCTACGAGCAGTACTTC. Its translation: CASSLRGTSGTYEQYF.

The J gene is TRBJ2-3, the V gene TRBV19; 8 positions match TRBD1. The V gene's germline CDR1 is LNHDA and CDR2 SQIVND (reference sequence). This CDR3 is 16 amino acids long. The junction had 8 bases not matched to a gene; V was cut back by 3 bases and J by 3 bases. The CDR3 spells CASSMFTGQATDTQYF. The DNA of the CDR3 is TGTGCCAGTAGTATGTTTACGGGACAGGCAACAGATACGCAGTATTTT.

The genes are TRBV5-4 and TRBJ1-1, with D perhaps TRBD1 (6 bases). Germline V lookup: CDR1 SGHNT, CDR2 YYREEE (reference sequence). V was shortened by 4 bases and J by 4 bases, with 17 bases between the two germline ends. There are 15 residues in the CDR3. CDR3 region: CASSPPKGVVTEAFF. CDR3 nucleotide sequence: TGTGCCAGCAGCCCGCCGAAGGGGGTAGTCACTGAAGCTTTCTTT.

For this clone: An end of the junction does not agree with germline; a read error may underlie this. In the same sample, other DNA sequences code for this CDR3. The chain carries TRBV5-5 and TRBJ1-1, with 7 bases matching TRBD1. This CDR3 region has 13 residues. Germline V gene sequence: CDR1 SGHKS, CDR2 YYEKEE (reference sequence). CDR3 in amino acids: CASSFDRDTEAFF. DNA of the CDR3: TGTGCCAGCAGCTTCGACAGGGACACTGAGGCTTTCTTT.

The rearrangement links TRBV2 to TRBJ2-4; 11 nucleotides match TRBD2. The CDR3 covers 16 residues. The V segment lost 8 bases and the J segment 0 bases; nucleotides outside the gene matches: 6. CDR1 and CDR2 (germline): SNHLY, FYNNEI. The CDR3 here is CASRETSGVAKNIQYF. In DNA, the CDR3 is TGTGCCAGCCGGGAGACTAGCGGGGTAGCCAAAAACATTCAGTACTTC. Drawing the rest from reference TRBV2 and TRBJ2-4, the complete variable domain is EPEVTQTPSHQVTQMGQEVILRCVPISNHLYFYWYRQILGQKVEFLVSFYNNEISEKSEIFDDQFSVERPDGSNFTLKIRSTKLEDSAMYFCASRETSGVAKNIQYFGAGTRLSVL.

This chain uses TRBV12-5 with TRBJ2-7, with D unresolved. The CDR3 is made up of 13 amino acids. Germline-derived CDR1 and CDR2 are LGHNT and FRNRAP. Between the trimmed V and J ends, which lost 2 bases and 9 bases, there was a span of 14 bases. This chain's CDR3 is CASGLSTPPGQYF. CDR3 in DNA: TGTGCTAGTGGTTTGAGTACCCCCCCGGGGCAGTACTTC.

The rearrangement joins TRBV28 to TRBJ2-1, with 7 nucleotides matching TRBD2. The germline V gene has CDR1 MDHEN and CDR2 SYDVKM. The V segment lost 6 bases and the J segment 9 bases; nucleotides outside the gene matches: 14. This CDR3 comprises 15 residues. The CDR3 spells CASSTPGGRGGEQFF. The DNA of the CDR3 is TGTGCCAGCAGCACGCCGGGAGGCCGGGGTGGTGAGCAGTTCTTC.

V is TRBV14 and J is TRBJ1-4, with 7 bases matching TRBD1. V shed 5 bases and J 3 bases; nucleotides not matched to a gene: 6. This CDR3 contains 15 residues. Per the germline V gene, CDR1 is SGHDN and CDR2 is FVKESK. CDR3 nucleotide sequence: TGTGCCAGCAGCTCCCAGGGGGTGGCTAATGAAAAACTGTTTTTT. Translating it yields CASSSQGVANEKLFF.

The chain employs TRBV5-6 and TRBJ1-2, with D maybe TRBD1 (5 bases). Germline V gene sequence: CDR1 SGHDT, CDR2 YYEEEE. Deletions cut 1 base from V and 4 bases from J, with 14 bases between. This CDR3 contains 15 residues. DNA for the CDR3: TGTGCCAGCAGCTTGTCCCCAGGGTCGGGCTATGGCTACACCTTC. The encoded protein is CASSLSPGSGYGYTF.

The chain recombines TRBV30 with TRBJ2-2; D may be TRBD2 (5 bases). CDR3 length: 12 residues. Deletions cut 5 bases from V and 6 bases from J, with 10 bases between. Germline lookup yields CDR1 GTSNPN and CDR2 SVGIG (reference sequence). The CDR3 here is CAWGPGAGELFF. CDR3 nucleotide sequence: TGTGCCTGGGGTCCCGGGGCCGGGGAGCTGTTTTTT. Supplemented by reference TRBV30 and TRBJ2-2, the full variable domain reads SQTIHQWPATLVQPVGSPLSLECTVEGTSNPNLYWYRQAAGRGLQLLFYSVGIGQISSEVPQNLSASRPQDRQFILSSKKLLLSDSGFYLCAWGPGAGELFFGEGSRLTVL.

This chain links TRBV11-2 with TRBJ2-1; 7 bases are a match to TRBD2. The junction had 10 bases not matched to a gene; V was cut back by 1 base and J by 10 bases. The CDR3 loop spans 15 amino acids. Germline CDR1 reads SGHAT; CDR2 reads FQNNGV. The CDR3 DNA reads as TGTGCCAGCAGCTTAGGCGGCGGGGGAAAGGGCGAGCAGTTCTTC. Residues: CASSLGGGGKGEQFF.

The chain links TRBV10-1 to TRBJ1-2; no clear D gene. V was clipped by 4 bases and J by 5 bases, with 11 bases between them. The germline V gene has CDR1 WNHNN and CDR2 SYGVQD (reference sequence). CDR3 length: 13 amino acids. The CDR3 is CASSGEGMYGYTF. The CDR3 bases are TGCGCCAGCAGTGGAGAGGGAATGTATGGCTACACCTTC.

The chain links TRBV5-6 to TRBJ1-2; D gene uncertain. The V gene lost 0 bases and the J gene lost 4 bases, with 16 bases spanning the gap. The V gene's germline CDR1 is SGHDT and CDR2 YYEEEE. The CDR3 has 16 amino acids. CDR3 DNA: TGTGCCAGCAGCTTGGCCTCGGGATCCCGTTCCTATGGCTACACCTTC. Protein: CASSLASGSRSYGYTF.

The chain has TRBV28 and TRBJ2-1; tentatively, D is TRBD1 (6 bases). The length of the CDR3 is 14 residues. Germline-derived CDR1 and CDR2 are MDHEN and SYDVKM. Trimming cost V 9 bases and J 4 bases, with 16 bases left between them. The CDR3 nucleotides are TGTGCCAGTTCCGGGACAAACAAATACAATGAGCAGTTCTTC. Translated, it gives CASSGTNKYNEQFF.

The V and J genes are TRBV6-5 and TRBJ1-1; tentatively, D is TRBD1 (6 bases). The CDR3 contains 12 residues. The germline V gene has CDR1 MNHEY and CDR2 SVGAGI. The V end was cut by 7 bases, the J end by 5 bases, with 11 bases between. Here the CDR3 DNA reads TGTGCCAGCAAAGGGGGTCGGACTGAAGCTTTCTTT. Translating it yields CASKGGRTEAFF.

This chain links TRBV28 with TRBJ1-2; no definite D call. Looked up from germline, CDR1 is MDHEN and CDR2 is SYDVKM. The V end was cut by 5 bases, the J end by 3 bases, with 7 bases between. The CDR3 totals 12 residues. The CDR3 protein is CASSLEYYGYTF. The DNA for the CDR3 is TGTGCCAGCAGTCTAGAGTACTATGGCTACACCTTC.

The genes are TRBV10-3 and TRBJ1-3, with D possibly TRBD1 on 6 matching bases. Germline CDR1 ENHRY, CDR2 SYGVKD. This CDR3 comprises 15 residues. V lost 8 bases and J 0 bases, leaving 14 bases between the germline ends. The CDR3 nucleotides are TGTGCCATCTCTAACAGGGCTAACTCTGGAAACACCATATATTTT. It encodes CAISNRANSGNTIYF.

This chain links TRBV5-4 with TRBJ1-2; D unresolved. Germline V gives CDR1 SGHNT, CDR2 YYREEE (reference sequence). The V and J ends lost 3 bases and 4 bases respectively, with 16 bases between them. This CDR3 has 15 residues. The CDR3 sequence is CASSYGLDGSYGYTF. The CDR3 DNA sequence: TGTGCCAGCAGCTACGGGCTGGATGGGAGCTATGGCTACACCTTC.

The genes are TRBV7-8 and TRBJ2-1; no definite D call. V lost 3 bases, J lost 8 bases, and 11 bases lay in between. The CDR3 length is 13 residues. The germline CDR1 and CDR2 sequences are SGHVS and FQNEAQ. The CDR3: CASSFPKQDEQFF. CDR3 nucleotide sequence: TGTGCCAGCAGCTTCCCCAAGCAGGATGAGCAGTTCTTC.

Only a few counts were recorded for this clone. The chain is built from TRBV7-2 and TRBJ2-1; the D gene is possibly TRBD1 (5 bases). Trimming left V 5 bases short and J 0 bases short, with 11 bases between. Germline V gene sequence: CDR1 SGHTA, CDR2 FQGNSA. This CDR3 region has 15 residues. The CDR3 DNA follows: TGTGCCAGCAGCATCGGACAAAGCTCCTACAATGAGCAGTTCTTC. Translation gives CASSIGQSSYNEQFF.

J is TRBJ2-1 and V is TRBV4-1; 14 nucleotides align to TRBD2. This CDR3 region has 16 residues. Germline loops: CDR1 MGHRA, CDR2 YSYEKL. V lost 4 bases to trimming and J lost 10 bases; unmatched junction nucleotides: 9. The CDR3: CASSPGLAGGQGEQFF. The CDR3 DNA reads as TGCGCCAGCAGCCCAGGACTAGCGGGGGGCCAGGGCGAGCAGTTCTTC.

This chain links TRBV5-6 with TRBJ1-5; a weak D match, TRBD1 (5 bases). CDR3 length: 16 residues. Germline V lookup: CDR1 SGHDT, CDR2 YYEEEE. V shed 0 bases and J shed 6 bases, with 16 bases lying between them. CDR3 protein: CASSLGIQGGPQPQHF. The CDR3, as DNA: TGTGCCAGCAGCTTGGGGATTCAGGGTGGGCCTCAGCCCCAGCATTTT.

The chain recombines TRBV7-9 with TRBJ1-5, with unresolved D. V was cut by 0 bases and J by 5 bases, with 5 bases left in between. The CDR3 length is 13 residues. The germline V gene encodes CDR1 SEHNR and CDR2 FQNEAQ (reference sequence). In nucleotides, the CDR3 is TGTGCCAGCAGCTTAGCTCGAGATCAGCCCCAGCATTTT. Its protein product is CASSLARDQPQHF. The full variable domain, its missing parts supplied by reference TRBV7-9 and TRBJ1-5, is DTGVSQNPRHKITKRGQNVTFRCDPISEHNRLYWYRQTLGQGPEFLTYFQNEAQLEKSRLLSDRFSAERPKGSFSTLEIQRTEQGDSAMYLCASSLARDQPQHFGDGTRLSIL.

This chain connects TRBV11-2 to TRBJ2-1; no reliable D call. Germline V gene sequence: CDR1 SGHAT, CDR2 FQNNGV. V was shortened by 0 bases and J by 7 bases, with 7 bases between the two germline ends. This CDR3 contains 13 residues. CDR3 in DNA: TGTGCCAGCAGCTTAGATCTACCGAATGAGCAGTTCTTC. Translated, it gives CASSLDLPNEQFF.

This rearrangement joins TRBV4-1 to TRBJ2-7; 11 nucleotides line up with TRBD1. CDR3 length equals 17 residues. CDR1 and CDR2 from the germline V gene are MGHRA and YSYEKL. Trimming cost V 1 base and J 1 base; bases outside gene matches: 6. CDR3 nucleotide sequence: TGCGCCAGCAGCCAAGGCCCCGGGACAGGGGGGTCCTACGAGCAGTACTTC. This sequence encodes CASSQGPGTGGSYEQYF.